The source of this TCR beta chain is a study of blood T cell repertoires in COVID-19. For the study at large: Samples came from the United States, Italy and Spain, spanning acute and convalescent COVID-19. PBMCs, B-cell-depleted T cells, or T cells were the source of the cDNA or gDNA that made up the material.

As originally analysed: Estimated nucleated cell counts came from reference gene primer amplification. Sequencing was performed with immunoSEQ multiplex PCR; in TCRdb, only in-frame clones are kept and a portion is missing. V and J calls plus clone size are reproduced from that table; the DNA served to infer D and trimming. This table has over 55,000 clones, approximately 87% appearing once. This clone was seen just once. CDR1 is LGHNA, CDR2 YNFKEQ, per germline. V lost 0 bases and J 2 bases, leaving 19 bases between the germline ends. There are 18 residues in the CDR3. The TCR comes from a middle-aged man with active COVID-19. The sample was peripheral blood. V is TRBV4-2 and J is TRBJ1-2; D is unclear. The CDR3 region has the DNA TGTGCCAGCAGCCAAGAGATAGCCGAGAAGCGGCTAAACTATGGCTACACCTTC. Protein: CASSQEIAEKRLNYGYTF.